This note documents a single T cell receptor (beta chain) sequence. It has no known antigen specificity. There are no base qualities to consult, and no much larger clone falls within one base. Patients with autoimmune disease history or receiving systemic immunosuppression were excluded from the trial. Peripheral blood for TCR sequencing was collected from all dose cohorts at baseline, on cycle 4 day 1, and on cycle 7 day 1. The samples were taken from a phase I, first-in-human, multicenter, open-label dose-escalation trial of ivuxolimab. Adults with locally advanced or metastatic head and neck squamous cell, hepatocellular, melanoma or renal cell carcinoma were enrolled in the trial. Before TCR sequencing, CD4+ T cells and CD8+ T cells were sorted from peripheral blood as separate populations. The sample originates from a study of OX40 agonist ivuxolimab in advanced cancers. Context from the whole study: Ivuxolimab was a fully human IgG2 agonistic monoclonal antibody targeting the costimulatory receptor OX40 (CD134). Intravenous ivuxolimab was administered to patients every 2 weeks at six dose levels: 0.01, 0.1, 0.3, 1.5, 3 and 10 mg/kg. Of the roughly 50 dose-escalation patients, hepatocellular carcinoma was present in approximately 20, melanoma in around 15, renal cell carcinoma in 9 and head and neck cancer in 9. In the dose-escalation cohort, 70% to 90% of patients were male, and the mean age was approximately 60 years with a range of about 20 to 80. Patients were allowed to have had prior anti-PD-1, anti-PD-L1 or anti-CTLA-4 therapy, and approximately 41% of the dose-escalation patients had previously received checkpoint inhibitors. Partial responses occurred in three dose-escalation patients: two with cutaneous melanoma and one with hepatocellular carcinoma. Peripheral TCRbeta sequencing aimed to test whether ivuxolimab altered TCR sequence diversity and caused clonal T-cell expansion. The paper reports the monotherapy dose-escalation portion (N of about 47 patients) of the phase I ivuxolimab trial.

The germline V gene encodes CDR1 MDHEN and CDR2 SYDVKM. Relative to germline, V is 10 bases shorter and J is 0 bases shorter, with 9 bases between their ends. Inclusive of the bounding cysteine and phenylalanine, the CDR3 is 12 residues long. The kept DNA is CDR3 alone, 36 bases in frame from the first base. General study outcomes and caveats: Antigen specificity was not determined for the clonally expanded peripheral T cells. After ivuxolimab, more expanded clones were found on average in CD8+ T cells than in CD4+ T cells. Low levels of normalized T-cell clonal expansion were also seen in some nonresponding patients. At doses of 0.1 to 3.0 mg/kg, clonal expansion of both CD4+ and CD8+ T cells in blood was seen between baseline and week 6. In the 0.1-3.0 mg/kg groups, partial responders were among the patients with the lowest normalized peripheral clonal expansion, particularly in CD8+ T cells.

To sequence the TCRbeta CDR3 region, genomic DNA was isolated from the sorted cells. The immunoSEQ Assay was used to sequence the TCRbeta CDR3 regions. In TCRdb, the immuneACCESS table is reduced to in-frame sequences with V and J assigned. These tables do not hold every clone; where another copy was compared, an unresolved V gene accounts for under half, and the others remain unexplained. This sample holds 61,000 or so clones; 83% were observed only once. The ten largest clones take up less than 3.5% of the sample. The sample in question was CD4+ or CD8+ T cells sorted from blood, obtained in a trial of the OX40 agonist ivuxolimab. The clonotype comes from an adult with an advanced solid tumor such as melanoma, head and neck, liver or kidney cancer. The sequence joins TRBV28 to TRBJ1-1; TRBD1 is possibly the D segment (5 matching bases). The CDR3 corresponds to CATGVMNTEAFF. At the DNA level, the sequence is TGTGCCACGGGGGTCATGAACACTGAAGCTTTCTTT. With all but the CDR3 taken from the reference TRBV28 and TRBJ1-1 genes, the full variable domain is: DVKVTQSSRYLVKRTGEKVFLECVQDMDHENMFWYRQDPGLGLRLIYFSYDVKMKEKGDIPEGYSVSREKKERFSLILESASTNQTSMYLCATGVMNTEAFFGQGTRLTVV.